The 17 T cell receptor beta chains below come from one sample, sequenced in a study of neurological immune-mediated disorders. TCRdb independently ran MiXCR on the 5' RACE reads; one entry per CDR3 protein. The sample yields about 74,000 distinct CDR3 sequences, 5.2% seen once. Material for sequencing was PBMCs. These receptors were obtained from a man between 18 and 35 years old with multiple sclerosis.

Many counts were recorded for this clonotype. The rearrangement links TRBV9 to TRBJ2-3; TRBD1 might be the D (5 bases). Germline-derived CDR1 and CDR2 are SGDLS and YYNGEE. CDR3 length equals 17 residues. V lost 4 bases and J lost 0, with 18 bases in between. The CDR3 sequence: CASSPQGERTSTDTQYF. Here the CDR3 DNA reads TGTGCCAGCAGCCCCCAAGGGGAACGCACCAGCACAGATACGCAGTATTTT.

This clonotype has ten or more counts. CDR3 nucleotides: TGCGCCAGCAGCTTGAACTCCTACGAGCAGTACTTC. Its translation is CASSLNSYEQYF. The chain links TRBV5-1 to TRBJ2-7, with D unresolved. The V gene lost 1 base and the J gene lost 0 bases, with 2 bases spanning the gap. Germline loops: CDR1 SGHRS, CDR2 YFSETQ. This CDR3 is 12 amino acids long.

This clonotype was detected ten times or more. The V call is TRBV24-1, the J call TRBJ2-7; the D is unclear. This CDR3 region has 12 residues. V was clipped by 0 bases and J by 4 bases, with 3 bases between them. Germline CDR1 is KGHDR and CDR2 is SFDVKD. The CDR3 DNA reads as TGTGCCACCAGTGATTTGGGGTACGAGCAGTACTTC. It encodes CATSDLGYEQYF.

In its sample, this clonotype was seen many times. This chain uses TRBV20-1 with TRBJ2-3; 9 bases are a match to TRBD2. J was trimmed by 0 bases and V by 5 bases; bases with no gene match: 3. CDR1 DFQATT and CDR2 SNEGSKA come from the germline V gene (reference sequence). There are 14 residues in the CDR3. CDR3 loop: CSARLAASTDTQYF. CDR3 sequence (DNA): TGCAGTGCTCGACTAGCGGCTAGCACAGATACGCAGTATTTT.

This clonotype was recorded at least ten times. The CDR3 coding sequence is TGTGCCAGCGGAGGGGACAGCCTCTCTGGGGCCAACGTCCTGACTTTC. Its protein is CASGGDSLSGANVLTF. The gene calls are TRBV2 and TRBJ2-6; a possible D gene is TRBD1 (7 bases). Germline values: CDR1 SNHLY, CDR2 FYNNEI. V was trimmed by 8 bases and J by 0 bases, leaving 14 bases between them. This CDR3 has 16 amino acids. Supplemented by reference TRBV2 and TRBJ2-6, the full variable domain reads EPEVTQTPSHQVTQMGQEVILRCVPISNHLYFYWYRQILGQKVEFLVSFYNNEISEKSEIFDDQFSVERPDGSNFTLKIRSTKLEDSAMYFCASGGDSLSGANVLTFGAGSRLTVL.

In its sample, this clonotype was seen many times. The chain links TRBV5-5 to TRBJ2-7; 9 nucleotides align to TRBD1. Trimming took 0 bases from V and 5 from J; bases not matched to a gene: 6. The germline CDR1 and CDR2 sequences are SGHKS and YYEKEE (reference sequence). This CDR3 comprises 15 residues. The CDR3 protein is CASSLGDRAIHEQYF. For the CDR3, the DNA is TGTGCCAGCAGCTTGGGGGACAGGGCGATACACGAGCAGTACTTC.

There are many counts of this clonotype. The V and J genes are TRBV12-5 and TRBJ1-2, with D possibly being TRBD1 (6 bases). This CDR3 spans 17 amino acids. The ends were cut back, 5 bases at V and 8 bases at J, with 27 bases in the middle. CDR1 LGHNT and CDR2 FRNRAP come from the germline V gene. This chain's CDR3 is CASGRPGAGGLLWGYTF. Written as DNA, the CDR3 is TGTGCTAGTGGTCGCCCTGGGGCTGGGGGCCTATTGTGGGGCTACACCTTC. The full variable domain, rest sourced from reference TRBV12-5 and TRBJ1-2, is DARVTQTPRHKVTEMGQEVTMRCQPILGHNTVFWYRQTMMQGLELLAYFRNRAPLDDSGMPKDRFSAEMPDATLATLKIQPSEPRDSAVYFCASGRPGAGGLLWGYTFGSGTRLTVV.

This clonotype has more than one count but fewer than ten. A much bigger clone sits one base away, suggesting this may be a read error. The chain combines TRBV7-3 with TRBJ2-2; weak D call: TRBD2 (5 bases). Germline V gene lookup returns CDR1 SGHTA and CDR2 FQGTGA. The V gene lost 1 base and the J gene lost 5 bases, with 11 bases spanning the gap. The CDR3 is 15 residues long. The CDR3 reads CASSLRPRGTGELFF. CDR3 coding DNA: TGTGCCAGCAGCTTAAGGCCTAGAGGGACCGGGGAGCTGTTTTTT.

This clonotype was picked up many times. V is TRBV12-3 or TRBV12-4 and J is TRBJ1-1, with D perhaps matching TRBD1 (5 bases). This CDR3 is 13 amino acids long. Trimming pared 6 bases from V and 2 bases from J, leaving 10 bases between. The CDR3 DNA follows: TGTGCCAGCAGGGGGGACGGAAACACTGAAGCTTTCTTT. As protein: CASRGDGNTEAFF.

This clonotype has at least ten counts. The CDR3 DNA reads as TGCAGTGCTAGAGCCGTGCAGGACTACGAGCAGTACTTC. This encodes CSARAVQDYEQYF. This chain joins TRBV20-1 and TRBJ2-7; no clear D. CDR3 size: 13 residues. The V end lost 1 base, the J end lost 3 bases, and 10 bases lay between the germline ends. Germline CDR1 reads DFQATT; CDR2 reads SNEGSKA (reference sequence).

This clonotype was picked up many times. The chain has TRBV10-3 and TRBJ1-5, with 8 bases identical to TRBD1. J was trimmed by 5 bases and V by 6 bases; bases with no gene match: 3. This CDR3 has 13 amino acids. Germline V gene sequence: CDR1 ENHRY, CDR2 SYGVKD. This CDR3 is CAIRSGGDQPQHF. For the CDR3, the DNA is TGTGCCATCAGGTCAGGGGGCGATCAGCCCCAGCATTTT.

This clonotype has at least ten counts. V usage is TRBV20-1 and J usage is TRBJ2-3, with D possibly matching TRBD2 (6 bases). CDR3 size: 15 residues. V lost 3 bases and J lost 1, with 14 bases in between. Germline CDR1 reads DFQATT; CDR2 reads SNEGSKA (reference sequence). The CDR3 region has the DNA TGCAGTGCTAGGGGGGGTTTTTCAGGCACAGATACGCAGTATTTT. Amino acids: CSARGGFSGTDTQYF.

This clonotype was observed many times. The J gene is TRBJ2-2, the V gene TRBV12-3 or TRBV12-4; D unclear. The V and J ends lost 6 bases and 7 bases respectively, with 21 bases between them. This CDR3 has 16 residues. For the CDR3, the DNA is TGTGCCAGCAGCCGCGTTAGGTCAGCTCTCCGCGGGGAGCTGTTTTTT. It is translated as CASSRVRSALRGELFF.

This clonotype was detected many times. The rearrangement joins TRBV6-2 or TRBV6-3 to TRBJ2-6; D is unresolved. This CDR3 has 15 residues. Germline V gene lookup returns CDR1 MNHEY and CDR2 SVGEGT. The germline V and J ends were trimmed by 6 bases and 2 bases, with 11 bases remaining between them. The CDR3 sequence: CASRGWWAGANVLTF. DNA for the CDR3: TGTGCCAGCAGGGGATGGTGGGCTGGGGCCAACGTCCTGACTTTC.

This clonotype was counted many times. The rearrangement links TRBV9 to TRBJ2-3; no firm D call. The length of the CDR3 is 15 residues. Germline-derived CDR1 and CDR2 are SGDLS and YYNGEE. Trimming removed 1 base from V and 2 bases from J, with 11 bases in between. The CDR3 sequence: CASSVLMASTDTQYF. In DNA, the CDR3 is TGTGCCAGCAGCGTACTTATGGCTTCCACAGATACGCAGTATTTT.

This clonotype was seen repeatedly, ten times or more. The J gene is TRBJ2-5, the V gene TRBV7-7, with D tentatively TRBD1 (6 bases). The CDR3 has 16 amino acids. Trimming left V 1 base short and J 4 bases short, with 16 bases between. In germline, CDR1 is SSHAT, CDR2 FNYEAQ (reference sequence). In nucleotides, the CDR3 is TGTGCCAGCAGCTTAGGTAGACAGGTTCGGGCAGAGACCCAGTACTTC. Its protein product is CASSLGRQVRAETQYF.

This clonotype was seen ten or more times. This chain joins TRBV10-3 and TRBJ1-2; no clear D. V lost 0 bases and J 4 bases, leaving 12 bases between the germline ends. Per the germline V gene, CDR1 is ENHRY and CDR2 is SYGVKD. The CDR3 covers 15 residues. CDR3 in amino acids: CAISESWWDTYGYTF. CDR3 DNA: TGTGCCATCAGTGAGTCGTGGTGGGATACCTATGGCTACACCTTC.